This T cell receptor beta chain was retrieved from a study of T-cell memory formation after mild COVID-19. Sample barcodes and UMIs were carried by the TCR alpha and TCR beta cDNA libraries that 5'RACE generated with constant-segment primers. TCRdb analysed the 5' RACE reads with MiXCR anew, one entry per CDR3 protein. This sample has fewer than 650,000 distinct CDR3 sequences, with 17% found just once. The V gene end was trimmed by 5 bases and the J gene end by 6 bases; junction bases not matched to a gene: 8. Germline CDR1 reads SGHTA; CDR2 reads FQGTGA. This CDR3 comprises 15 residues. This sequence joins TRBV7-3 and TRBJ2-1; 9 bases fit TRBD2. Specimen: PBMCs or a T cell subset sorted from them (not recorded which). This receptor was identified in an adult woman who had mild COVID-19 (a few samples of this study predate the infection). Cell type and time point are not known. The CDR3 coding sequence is TGTGCCAGCAGCGAGCTAGCGGGGATCCCCAATGAGCAGTTCTTC. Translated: CASSELAGIPNEQFF.